This section outlines one TCR beta chain sequence together with its context. This entry is derived from a study of glioma-infiltrating T cells. Looked up from germline, CDR1 is SGHTA and CDR2 is FQGNSA. With 5 bases clipped from V and 6 bases from J, the junction kept 5 bases outside the gene matches. The CDR3 has 15 amino acids. The iRepertoire nested amplicon-rescue multiplex PCR amplified TCR alpha and beta CDR3s from RNA. One entry per CDR3 protein, called by TCRdb with MiXCR from the multiplex PCR reads. The table has a few hundred thousand distinct CDR3 sequences, roughly two fifths seen once. The clonotype was recovered from a human donor with low-grade glioma or glioblastoma, undergoing nonglioma brain surgery, or in good health (not recorded which). The specimen sequenced was glioma tissue, nonneoplastic brain tissue, or PBMCs (not recorded which). This chain joins TRBV7-2 and TRBJ1-4; 11 positions agree with TRBD1. The CDR3 region has the DNA TGTGCCAGCAGCCCCCGGACAGGGGGCCATGAAAAACTGTTTTTT. Amino acid sequence: CASSPRTGGHEKLFF. The full variable domain, with the rest looked up from reference TRBV7-2 and TRBJ1-4, is GAGVSQSPSNKVTEKGKDVELRCDPISGHTALYWYRQSLGQGLEFLIYFQGNSAPDKSGLPSDRFSAERTGGSVSTLTIQRTQQEDSAVYLCASSPRTGGHEKLFFGSGTQLSVL.